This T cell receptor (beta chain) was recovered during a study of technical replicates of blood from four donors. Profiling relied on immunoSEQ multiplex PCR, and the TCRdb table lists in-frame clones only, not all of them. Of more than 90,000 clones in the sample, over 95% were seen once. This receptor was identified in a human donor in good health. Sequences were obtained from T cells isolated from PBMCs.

CDR3 nucleotides: TGTGCCAGCAGTTACGGACAGGGCGACTCTGGCTACACCTTC. It yields the protein CASSYGQGDSGYTF. The chain employs TRBV6-5 and TRBJ1-2, with TRBD1 identical over 8 bases. Germline CDR1 reads MNHEY; CDR2 reads SVGAGI. The trim removed 2 bases at V and 7 bases at J, leaving 6 bases unmatched. This CDR3 has 14 residues.